Following are 24 T cell receptor beta chains from one sample sequenced in a study of blood T cells in healthy people across ages. For the second PCR, which ran for roughly 6 to 12 cycles, a sample-barcoded 5' primer and a J-beta primer mix were used. TCRdb processed the 5' RACE reads anew with MiXCR; each CDR3 protein has one entry. The sample lists some 890,000 distinct CDR3 sequences, almost 30% occurring once. These data were also filed under a second study, of T cells of mothers and their children.

The specimen was blood. These TCRs come from a woman in her thirties or forties in good health.

The chain has TRBV5-1 and TRBJ1-1; 11 nucleotides align to TRBD1. Germline lookup yields CDR1 SGHRS and CDR2 YFSETQ. V gave up 4 bases and J gave up 3 bases; unmatched junction bases: 5. CDR3 length equals 15 residues. For the CDR3, the DNA is TGCGCCAGCAGCGAGGACAGGGGGCGGGACACTGAAGCTTTCTTT. As protein: CASSEDRGRDTEAFF.

The J gene is TRBJ2-1, the V gene TRBV6-2 or TRBV6-3; the D gene is possibly TRBD2 (6 bases). V lost 5 bases and J lost 8, with 25 bases in between. This CDR3 contains 17 residues. Germline CDR1 MNHEY, CDR2 SVGEGT. CDR3 in amino acids: CASSQKPGLTWGDEQFF. CDR3 in DNA: TGTGCCAGCAGTCAAAAACCGGGACTTACTTGGGGTGATGAGCAGTTCTTC.

This clonotype was seen at least ten times. The genes are TRBV9 and TRBJ2-6, with no clear D. Germline V CDR1 and CDR2: SGDLS, YYNGEE. Trimming cost V 3 bases and J 1 base, with 5 bases left between them. The CDR3 covers 14 residues. The CDR3 here is CASSAPSGANVLTF. CDR3 bases: TGTGCCAGCAGCGCCCCTTCTGGGGCCAACGTCCTGACTTTC.

V gene TRBV7-2 combines with J gene TRBJ2-1; possibly TRBD1 or TRBD2 for D (5 bases each). Trimming stripped 5 bases from V and 8 bases from J, with 13 bases between. The CDR3 is 13 amino acids. Germline loops: CDR1 SGHTA, CDR2 FQGNSA. CDR3 amino acids: CASSRDAGDEQFF. CDR3 bases: TGTGCCAGCAGCCGGGACGCCGGGGATGAGCAGTTCTTC. The whole variable domain, remainder taken from reference TRBV7-2 and TRBJ2-1, is GAGVSQSPSNKVTEKGKDVELRCDPISGHTALYWYRQSLGQGLEFLIYFQGNSAPDKSGLPSDRFSAERTGGSVSTLTIQRTQQEDSAVYLCASSRDAGDEQFFGPGTRLTVL.

This clonotype has more than one count but fewer than ten. The V gene is TRBV28, the J gene TRBJ2-3; D call uncertain. This CDR3 is built from 15 residues. V lost 4 bases and J 1 base, leaving 12 bases between the germline ends. The germline gives CDR1 MDHEN, CDR2 SYDVKM. The CDR3 spells CASSSGRMGTDTQYF. In nucleotides, the CDR3 is TGTGCCAGCAGTTCAGGACGGATGGGCACAGATACGCAGTATTTT.

CDR3 loop: CATSVTGAGLSGANVLTF. As DNA, the CDR3 is TGTGCCACCAGTGTTACAGGGGCCGGTCTCTCTGGGGCCAACGTCCTGACTTTC. The chain uses TRBV24-1 and TRBJ2-6; 7 positions match TRBD1. CDR1 and CDR2 from the germline V gene are KGHDR and SFDVKD. The trim removed 5 bases at V and 0 bases at J, leaving 9 bases unmatched. This CDR3 has 18 amino acids.

This chain links TRBV4-3 with TRBJ2-3; D unclear. CDR1 and CDR2 from the germline V gene are LGHNA and YSLEER. Trimming pared 0 bases from V and 6 bases from J, leaving 10 bases between. CDR3 size: 14 residues. CDR3 sequence: CASSQEEFSDTQYF. CDR3 sequence (DNA): TGCGCCAGCAGCCAAGAGGAGTTCTCGGATACGCAGTATTTT.

This clonotype has a count of ten or more. V usage is TRBV7-9 and J usage is TRBJ2-4; 7 nucleotides align to TRBD1. The J call may be faulty, since TRBJ2-7 better matches the DNA end. There are 13 residues in the CDR3. Germline V gives CDR1 SEHNR, CDR2 FQNEAQ (reference sequence). The chain's CDR3 is CASSTLTGSEQYF. In DNA, the CDR3 is TGTGCCAGCAGCACACTGACAGGGAGCGAGCAGTACTTC.

This clonotype occurred a few times. The chain links TRBV2 to TRBJ2-7; TRBD1 or TRBD2 may be the D gene (7 bases each). Germline V CDR1 and CDR2: SNHLY, FYNNEI. This CDR3 spans 15 amino acids. V was pared by 5 bases and J by 2 bases, with 16 bases between. CDR3 residues: CASSLGEGAPYEQYF. CDR3 nucleotides: TGTGCCAGCAGTCTGGGGGAGGGGGCACCCTACGAGCAGTACTTC.

The chain combines TRBV25-1 with TRBJ2-1; D not resolved. V dropped 1 base and J dropped 9 bases, with 4 bases sitting between them. Germline V gene sequence: CDR1 MGHDK, CDR2 SYGVNS. The CDR3 consists of 11 residues. CDR3 in amino acids: CASSEWGEQFF. The DNA for the CDR3 is TGTGCCAGCAGTGAATGGGGTGAGCAGTTCTTC.

This clonotype appeared a few times. The chain links TRBV6-6 to TRBJ1-1; D might be TRBD1 (6 bases). Germline V lookup: CDR1 MNHNY, CDR2 SVGAGI (reference sequence). The CDR3 covers 17 residues. Trimming pared 5 bases from V and 1 base from J, leaving 20 bases between. The CDR3 DNA follows: TGTGCCAGCAGTAAGATATTCACAGGGTCGGGGAACACTGAAGCTTTCTTT. Translating gives CASSKIFTGSGNTEAFF.

This clonotype was observed a handful of times. The chain has TRBV5-1 and TRBJ2-1; tentatively, D is TRBD2 (5 bases). The CDR3 has 13 amino acids. Trimming stripped 4 bases from V and 8 bases from J, with 13 bases between. CDR1 is SGHRS, CDR2 YFSETQ, per germline. The chain's CDR3 is CASSAGHGDEQFF. The CDR3 DNA follows: TGCGCCAGCAGCGCGGGCCACGGCGATGAGCAGTTCTTC. Complete variable domain (other parts from reference TRBV5-1 and TRBJ2-1): KAGVTQTPRYLIKTRGQQVTLSCSPISGHRSVSWYQQTPGQGLQFLFEYFSETQRNKGNFPGRFSGRQFSNSRSEMNVSTLELGDSALYLCASSAGHGDEQFFGPGTRLTVL.

This clonotype showed up many times. The chain recombines TRBV13 with TRBJ2-7, with TRBD2 identical over 7 bases. V trimming: 5 bases; J trimming: 2 bases; junction bases outside the gene matches: 12. Germline CDR1 reads PRHDT; CDR2 reads FYEKMQ (reference sequence). This CDR3 comprises 16 residues. CDR3 sequence: CASSQSLTSPPYEQYF. DNA for the CDR3: TGTGCCAGCAGCCAAAGCCTGACTAGCCCCCCCTACGAGCAGTACTTC.

This clonotype appeared a few times. V gene TRBV20-1 combines with J gene TRBJ1-6; the D gene is possibly TRBD1 (6 bases). V dropped 3 bases and J dropped 2 bases, with 14 bases sitting between them. Looked up from germline, CDR1 is DFQATT and CDR2 is SNEGSKA (reference sequence). CDR3 length equals 16 residues. The CDR3 loop reads CSARRTGLPYNSPLHF. CDR3 DNA: TGCAGTGCTAGGCGTACAGGGCTACCCTATAATTCACCCCTCCACTTT.

The CDR3 bases are TGCAGTGCTAGGGGCAGTGAGGAGCGGTATGGCTACACCTTC. Encoded protein: CSARGSEERYGYTF. This sequence joins TRBV20-1 and TRBJ1-2; no clear D gene. V lost 3 bases, J lost 5 bases, and 16 bases lay in between. In germline, CDR1 is DFQATT, CDR2 SNEGSKA (reference sequence). This CDR3 is built from 14 residues.

This clonotype was seen more than once but under ten times. The V and J genes are TRBV4-1 and TRBJ1-2; possibly TRBD1 for D (5 bases). Germline V gene lookup returns CDR1 MGHRA and CDR2 YSYEKL. With 1 base removed from V and 4 bases from J, the gap between germline ends came to 19 bases. There are 17 residues in the CDR3. This chain's CDR3 is CASSQVAGTVASYGYTF. The CDR3 DNA sequence: TGCGCCAGCAGCCAAGTGGCAGGGACGGTAGCCAGCTATGGCTACACCTTC.

The chain joins TRBV7-9 to TRBJ2-5; D perhaps matches TRBD2 (5 bases). The CDR3 extends over 14 amino acids. V shed 3 bases and J shed 1 base, with 9 bases lying between them. Looked up from germline, CDR1 is SEHNR and CDR2 is FQNEAQ (reference sequence). For the CDR3, the DNA is TGTGCCAGCAGCTTCGAGGGTGGCCAAGAGACCCAGTACTTC. It encodes CASSFEGGQETQYF.

This clonotype has just a few counts. This chain joins TRBV7-9 and TRBJ2-1; 9 nucleotides align to TRBD2. The CDR3 consists of 19 residues. V shed 5 bases, J shed 7 bases, and the junction held 21 bases outside the gene matches. Germline V lookup: CDR1 SEHNR, CDR2 FQNEAQ (reference sequence). CDR3 amino acids: CASSPVFGGLAGFGNEQFF. DNA for the CDR3: TGTGCCAGCAGCCCCGTTTTCGGGGGGCTAGCGGGGTTTGGAAATGAGCAGTTCTTC.

This clonotype came up many times. The chain combines TRBV20-1 with TRBJ2-5, with 10 bases identical to TRBD2. This CDR3 is built from 16 residues. Germline values: CDR1 DFQATT, CDR2 SNEGSKA (reference sequence). V was pared by 6 bases and J by 4 bases, with 14 bases of the junction left unmatched. CDR3 sequence reads: CSAKAGGSLFGETQYF. CDR3 nucleotides: TGCAGTGCAAAAGCGGGGGGGTCGCTGTTCGGAGAGACCCAGTACTTC.

This clonotype has a handful of counts. This chain uses TRBV28 with TRBJ2-7; unclear D gene. The CDR3 covers 14 residues. Per the germline V gene, CDR1 is MDHEN and CDR2 is SYDVKM. V lost 6 bases and J 6 bases, leaving 18 bases between the germline ends. In nucleotides, the CDR3 is TGTGCCAGCAGAGGTGAGGACCCCTGGGCCGAGCAGTACTTC. This translates into CASRGEDPWAEQYF.

About this clonotype: Germline is not matched at one junction end, which may reflect a read error. The rearrangement uses TRBV30 and TRBJ1-1, with D uncertain. This CDR3 comprises 14 residues. The germline CDR1 and CDR2 sequences are GTSNPN and SVGIG (reference sequence). CDR3 nucleotide sequence: TGTGCCTGGAGTGTAGGGCAGACGAACGCTGAAGCTTTCTTT. Translation: CAWSVGQTNAEAFF.

This clonotype was picked up a small number of times. V and J are TRBV28 and TRBJ1-5; D is perhaps TRBD1 (6 bases). Germline V gene sequence: CDR1 MDHEN, CDR2 SYDVKM. Deletions cut 6 bases from V and 7 bases from J, with 16 bases between. The CDR3 sequence is 14 residues long. The CDR3 is CASSFLRGGQPQHF. Written as DNA, the CDR3 is TGTGCCAGCAGCTTCCTCAGGGGAGGGCAGCCCCAGCATTTT.

This clonotype was counted ten times or more. The rearrangement uses TRBV20-1 and TRBJ2-1; D is tentatively TRBD1 or TRBD2 (5 bases each). Trimming cost V 6 bases and J 9 bases, with 27 bases left between them. Germline V gene sequence: CDR1 DFQATT, CDR2 SNEGSKA (reference sequence). The CDR3 consists of 16 residues. CDR3 sequence reads: CSAKNGAPGGWGEQFF. CDR3 sequence (DNA): TGCAGTGCAAAGAACGGGGCCCCGGGCGGTTGGGGTGAGCAGTTCTTC.

This clonotype was recorded many times. The V gene is TRBV29-1, the J gene TRBJ2-7, with 8 bases matching TRBD1. The CDR3 is 17 amino acids. Germline loops: CDR1 SQVTM, CDR2 ANQGSEA. Trimming took 0 bases from V and 3 from J; bases not matched to a gene: 13. Written as DNA, the CDR3 is TGCAGCGTTGAAGATTATACGGGGGACAGGAACAACTACGAGCAGTACTTC. Its protein is CSVEDYTGDRNNYEQYF.